Below, 27 T cell receptor beta chains from the same sample are listed, as sequenced in a study of cytomegalovirus exposure and HLA in healthy donors. Assay: immunoSEQ multiplex PCR; the TCRdb copy retains only in-frame clones and omits some. The sample records a few hundred thousand clones, about 89% being singletons. The sequencing sample was made of PBMCs. These TCRs come from a woman aged 18-29 years in good health and CMV-seronegative.

The CDR3 is CASSDPNSGNTIYF. The CDR3 DNA reads TGTGCCAGCAGTGACCCCAACTCTGGAAACACCATATATTTT. This chain connects TRBV2 to TRBJ1-3; D not certain. The CDR3 is 14 amino acids. The V gene's germline CDR1 is SNHLY and CDR2 FYNNEI. V was shortened by 3 bases and J by 0 bases, with 6 bases between the two germline ends.

This clone is a singleton in its sample. The junction and the germline gene differ at one end; a read error may be behind it. The chain recombines TRBV10-1 with TRBJ1-5, with D perhaps TRBD1 (5 bases). The germline V gene has CDR1 WNHNN and CDR2 SYGVQD (reference sequence). The CDR3 is 14 amino acids. CDR3 nucleotide sequence: TGCGTCAGCAGTGGCGGGGGTTTGGGGCAGCCCCAGCATTTT. This gives the protein CVSSGGGLGQPQHF.

With respect to this clone: Germline is not matched at one junction end, which may reflect a read error. The chain carries TRBV10-1 and TRBJ1-6, with D perhaps TRBD1 (6 bases). The CDR3 consists of 16 residues. The germline gives CDR1 WNHNN, CDR2 SYGVQD (reference sequence). The chain's CDR3 is CASSSGQPLTYSSLHF. The DNA of the CDR3 is TGCGCCAGCAGTTCCGGACAGCCACTAACCTATTCATCCCTCCACTTT.

This chain connects TRBV7-9 to TRBJ2-1; TRBD2 matches at 12 bases. V was pared by 4 bases and J by 5 bases, with 3 bases of the junction left unmatched. CDR1 SEHNR and CDR2 FQNEAQ come from the germline V gene (reference sequence). The CDR3 sequence is 15 residues long. The CDR3 DNA reads as TGTGCCAGCAGCTCCAGACTAGCGGGGGACAATGAGCAGTTCTTC. Amino acid sequence: CASSSRLAGDNEQFF.

The chain carries TRBV7-8 and TRBJ2-7; TRBD2 aligns across 10 bases. The CDR3 extends over 16 amino acids. The V and J ends lost 10 bases and 3 bases, in that order; junction bases with no gene match: 15. Germline CDR1 and CDR2: SGHVS and FQNEAQ. CDR3 loop: CATYQRGTSANYEQYF. The CDR3 DNA follows: TGTGCCACCTACCAGAGGGGGACTAGCGCGAACTACGAGCAGTACTTC.

The V call is TRBV18, the J call TRBJ1-1, with a tentative D call TRBD1 (6 bases). This CDR3 region has 14 residues. Trimming took off 8 bases at V and 4 bases at J, with 17 bases between the two ends. CDR1 is KGHSH and CDR2 is LQKENI in the germline V gene. This CDR3 is CASLMGALPTEAFF. The CDR3, as DNA: TGTGCCAGCCTGATGGGGGCTCTCCCCACTGAAGCTTTCTTT.

This chain uses TRBV28 with TRBJ1-2; tentatively, D is TRBD1 (5 bases). Per germline, CDR1 MDHEN and CDR2 SYDVKM. Trimming left V 9 bases short and J 3 bases short, with 14 bases between. The CDR3 loop spans 13 amino acids. The CDR3 DNA sequence: TGTGCCAGTCAGGGTGACGCGTACTATGGCTACACCTTC. It is translated as CASQGDAYYGYTF.

The rearrangement links TRBV5-1 to TRBJ2-5; a possible D gene is TRBD1 (6 bases). The CDR3 runs 16 residues. Germline CDR1 and CDR2: SGHRS and YFSETQ. V was clipped by 0 bases and J by 1 base, with 13 bases between them. CDR3 sequence reads: CASSLAPGDPQETQYF. CDR3 sequence (DNA): TGCGCCAGCAGCTTGGCCCCAGGGGATCCCCAAGAGACCCAGTACTTC.

This chain joins TRBV5-1 and TRBJ2-1; D not certain. Trimming left V 7 bases short and J 8 bases short, with 19 bases between. Germline V gene lookup returns CDR1 SGHRS and CDR2 YFSETQ. CDR3 size: 14 residues. This CDR3 reads CASAPRVGEYEQFF. The CDR3 DNA reads TGCGCCAGCGCCCCACGGGTCGGAGAGTATGAGCAGTTCTTC.

The genes are TRBV7-9 and TRBJ1-4; TRBD1 might be the D (6 bases). V shed 5 bases and J shed 6 bases, with 19 bases lying between them. The CDR3 length is 16 residues. The germline V gene has CDR1 SEHNR and CDR2 FQNEAQ (reference sequence). The CDR3 loop reads CASSRRRGQGYEKLFF. The CDR3 DNA reads TGTGCCAGCAGCCGGCGGCGTGGGCAGGGGTATGAAAAACTGTTTTTT.

The chain combines TRBV5-1 with TRBJ1-1; 7 bases map to TRBD1. Germline CDR1 reads SGHRS; CDR2 reads YFSETQ. The CDR3 runs 15 residues. The V gene end was trimmed by 0 bases and the J gene end by 5 bases; junction bases not matched to a gene: 7. CDR3 sequence: CASSLDRTGNTEAFF. In nucleotides, the CDR3 is TGCGCCAGCAGCTTGGACAGGACAGGTAATACTGAAGCTTTCTTT.

About this clone: Other DNA sequences in the same sample also yield this CDR3. The chain recombines TRBV2 with TRBJ2-7; perhaps TRBD2 as D (6 bases). This CDR3 contains 11 residues. In germline, CDR1 is SNHLY, CDR2 FYNNEI. V shed 3 bases and J shed 6 bases, with 6 bases lying between them. CDR3 in DNA: TGTGCCAGCAGTGAGGGGGGCGAGCAGTACTTC. Translated: CASSEGGEQYF.

The V gene is TRBV29-1, the J gene TRBJ2-1, with D possibly being TRBD1 (5 bases). Germline V CDR1 and CDR2: SQVTM, ANQGSEA. This CDR3 has 14 residues. With 3 bases removed from V and 8 bases from J, the gap between germline ends came to 17 bases. The CDR3: CSVEAGQVMHEQFF. CDR3 sequence (DNA): TGCAGCGTTGAGGCAGGGCAGGTCATGCATGAGCAGTTCTTC.

The CDR3 bases are TGTGCCAGCAGCTTAGGCTCTCGCTTCGGTGAGCAGTTCTTC. This encodes CASSLGSRFGEQFF. This chain joins TRBV11-2 and TRBJ2-1; D not resolved. V was trimmed by 1 base and J by 9 bases, leaving 13 bases between them. The V gene's germline CDR1 is SGHAT and CDR2 FQNNGV. CDR3 length: 14 amino acids.

The rearrangement uses TRBV6-5 and TRBJ2-5, with 9 bases identical to TRBD1. Looked up from germline, CDR1 is MNHEY and CDR2 is SVGAGI. This CDR3 region has 13 residues. V trimming: 6 bases; J trimming: 5 bases; junction bases outside the gene matches: 4. The CDR3 sequence is CASSRDRGETQYF. The CDR3 nucleotides read TGTGCCAGCAGCCGAGACAGGGGGGAGACCCAGTACTTC.

The chain has TRBV4-2 and TRBJ1-1, with 9 positions matching TRBD1. CDR1 is LGHNA and CDR2 is YNFKEQ in the germline V gene. The CDR3 spans 17 residues. The J segment lost 3 bases and the V segment lost 0 bases, leaving 8 bases of the junction unmatched. CDR3 region: CASSQDTGGANYTEAFF. The CDR3 nucleotides are TGTGCCAGCAGCCAAGATACAGGGGGCGCGAATTACACTGAAGCTTTCTTT.

V and J are TRBV4-1 and TRBJ1-2; TRBD1 matches at 7 bases. This CDR3 has 14 residues. CDR1 is MGHRA and CDR2 is YSYEKL in the germline V gene. Germline trimming cut 2 bases from V and 6 bases from J; bases unmatched to any gene: 6. The CDR3 DNA is TGCGCCAGCAGCCAAAGGGGGCCCTCCGATGGCTACACCTTC. It is translated as CASSQRGPSDGYTF.

The chain recombines TRBV7-6 with TRBJ1-2, with 8 nucleotides matching TRBD1. Trimming at V came to 5 bases and at J to 8 bases, leaving 10 bases not matched to a gene. The CDR3 has 14 amino acids. CDR1 SGHVS and CDR2 FNYEAQ come from the germline V gene. This chain's CDR3 is CASSPRDRIVGYTF. Here the CDR3 DNA reads TGTGCCAGCAGCCCCCGGGACAGGATCGTGGGCTACACCTTC.

The chain combines TRBV30 with TRBJ1-3, with 7 bases that match TRBD1. The CDR3 length is 18 residues. V lost 4 bases, J lost 0 bases, and 15 bases stayed unmatched. Germline V gene sequence: CDR1 GTSNPN, CDR2 SVGIG (reference sequence). CDR3 in DNA: TGTGCCTGGATTGGGGACAGATCAAATTTCAACTCTGGAAACACCATATATTTT. Translating gives CAWIGDRSNFNSGNTIYF.

The V call is TRBV5-5, the J call TRBJ1-2; 7 bases align to TRBD1. Germline V gives CDR1 SGHKS, CDR2 YYEKEE (reference sequence). The V gene end was trimmed by 5 bases and the J gene end by 4 bases; junction bases not matched to a gene: 5. This CDR3 has 13 residues. The CDR3 DNA follows: TGTGCCAGCAGGACAGGGCAGCCCTATGGCTACACCTTC. This sequence encodes CASRTGQPYGYTF.

V usage is TRBV5-1 and J usage is TRBJ1-6, with 9 nucleotides matching TRBD1. The CDR3 loop spans 16 amino acids. V lost 0 bases and J lost 10; bases outside the gene matches: 8. CDR1 and CDR2 (germline): SGHRS, YFSETQ. CDR3 DNA: TGCGCCAGCAGCTTGGCCATGGACAGGGGCATCTCACCCCTCCACTTT. Its protein product is CASSLAMDRGISPLHF. Full variable domain (outside the CDR3, taken from reference TRBV5-1 and TRBJ1-6): KAGVTQTPRYLIKTRGQQVTLSCSPISGHRSVSWYQQTPGQGLQFLFEYFSETQRNKGNFPGRFSGRQFSNSRSEMNVSTLELGDSALYLCASSLAMDRGISPLHFGNGTRLTVT.

The chain recombines TRBV5-8 with TRBJ1-1; D possibly corresponds to TRBD1 (5 bases). V gave up 0 bases and J gave up 1 base, with 16 bases separating them. Germline lookup yields CDR1 SGHTS and CDR2 YDEGEE. This CDR3 has 17 residues. The CDR3 sequence is CASSLGKLGTPNTEAFF. Here the CDR3 DNA reads TGTGCCAGCAGCTTGGGAAAGTTGGGGACTCCGAACACTGAAGCTTTCTTT.

This clone was observed a few times. The chain recombines TRBV10-3 with TRBJ2-7, with 7 bases matching TRBD1. The germline V gene encodes CDR1 ENHRY and CDR2 SYGVKD. The CDR3 runs 11 residues. V gave up 10 bases and J gave up 2 bases; unmatched junction bases: 2. The CDR3 DNA reads TGTGCCACAGGACAGGCCTACGAGCAGTACTTC. This codes for CATGQAYEQYF.

The rearrangement links TRBV7-8 to TRBJ2-2; a possible D gene is TRBD2 (6 bases). V was trimmed by 5 bases and J by 1 base, leaving 17 bases between them. CDR3 length equals 17 residues. Germline V gene lookup returns CDR1 SGHVS and CDR2 FQNEAQ. Here the CDR3 DNA reads TGTGCCAGCAGCCCCAATGGAGCTAGCGTGAACACCGGGGAGCTGTTTTTT. Residues: CASSPNGASVNTGELFF.

This chain uses TRBV6-5 with TRBJ2-7, with a tentative D call TRBD1 (5 bases). This CDR3 comprises 15 residues. CDR1 and CDR2 (germline): MNHEY, SVGAGI. V lost 4 bases to trimming and J lost 4 bases, with 17 bases between them. CDR3 protein: CASSFSTANPYEQYF. The CDR3 DNA follows: TGTGCCAGCAGTTTCTCGACAGCCAACCCTTACGAGCAGTACTTC.

V and J are TRBV28 and TRBJ1-2; TRBD1 aligns across 9 bases. Germline V gene data show CDR1 as MDHEN and CDR2 as SYDVKM. The CDR3 contains 16 residues. V was pared by 1 base and J by 4 bases, with 7 bases of the junction left unmatched. CDR3 bases: TGTGCCAGCAGTTTATCCCTTCCGGGACAGGGCTATGGCTACACCTTC. Protein sequence: CASSLSLPGQGYGYTF.

The chain employs TRBV5-1 and TRBJ2-3, with no clear D. The CDR3 is made up of 15 amino acids. Per germline, CDR1 SGHRS and CDR2 YFSETQ. The germline V and J ends were trimmed by 2 bases and 0 bases, with 10 bases remaining between them. The CDR3 here is CASSFLVSSTDTQYF. The DNA for the CDR3 is TGCGCCAGCAGCTTTCTAGTTTCTAGCACAGATACGCAGTATTTT.